This T cell receptor beta chain was captured by sequencing in a study of blood T cell repertoires in COVID-19. Study information: Collection of acute and convalescent COVID-19 samples took place in the United States, Italy and Spain. T cells, B-cell-depleted T cells, or PBMCs provided the cDNA or gDNA that served as material.

Authors' analysis steps: Amplified reference gene primers provided the basis for estimating nucleated cell counts. Sequencing used immunoSEQ multiplex PCR; TCRdb keeps in-frame clones, though not all of them. V, J and clone size were drawn from that table, and D and trimming were deduced from the DNA. The data hold 60,000 to 75,000 clones, with 88% observed a single time. Germline V gene lookup returns CDR1 SGHKS and CDR2 YYEKEE (reference sequence). The CDR3 is 17 amino acids. The V gene lost 0 bases and the J gene lost 0 bases, with 16 bases spanning the gap. The sample was peripheral blood. The chain joins TRBV5-5 to TRBJ2-7, with D maybe TRBD1 (5 bases). This TCR was recovered from a human donor in a cohort sampled during active COVID-19. This chain's CDR3 is CASSLAGSGMSSYEQYF. The CDR3 region has the DNA TGTGCCAGCAGCTTGGCAGGGTCAGGGATGAGCTCCTACGAGCAGTACTTC.